What follows describes a single TCR beta chain. The antigen it recognizes is unknown. The sample holds no much larger clone one base away, and base qualities are not on file. A case-control design nested within a healthcare worker cohort in London, UK, was used, with weekly nasopharyngeal swab PCR tests and blood sampling performed. Healthcare workers were enrolled in the week of the UK lockdown, from 23 to 31 March 2020, and were followed every week for up to 16 weeks. These data are taken from a study of early T cells in non-severe SARS-CoV-2 infection (dated by TCRdb to 2020 to 2023). In terms of the full investigation: TCR sequencing used bulk RNA from unsorted whole blood, so alpha and beta chains could not be paired. Findings and caveats that apply to the study as a whole: Matching against VDJdb was skewed toward anti-spike CD8 responses, likely underestimated virus-specific expansions, and missed private and CD4 specificities.

Library prep was done by 5' RACE. This sample was sequenced with a NextSeq 500. Unique molecular identifiers were attached to individual cDNA molecules in the TCR library protocol so that sequencing error and PCR bias could be corrected. TCR alpha and beta chains were both sequenced, and the abundances of alpha and beta sequences in each sample were closely correlated with each other. Under the source paper's analysis protocol: V gene, J gene and CDR3 annotation of TCR sequences was performed with Decombinator V4. TCRs were defined as expanded if a significant change between any two time points was detected under a Poisson model with p below 0.0001. TCR abundances were normalised to the total number of TCRs sequenced per sample and expressed as counts per million. MAIT TCRs were defined by TRAV1-2 paired with TRAJ12, TRAJ20 or TRAJ33, and iNKT TCRs by TRAV10 paired with TRAJ18. VDJdb, accessed 1 November 2021, was searched for CMV, EBV and SARS-CoV-2 annotated TCRs, excluding TCRs annotated for multiple antigens. TCRdb handled the public reads itself, with Q25 trimming in fastp and clone calling in MiXCR, and kept productive beta chains. Identical CDR3 protein sequences are pooled into one entry, listed with their most common genes and DNA. TCRdb, not the authors, supplied the V and J calls. This sample lists 35,000 to 45,000 distinct CDR3 sequences; 6% to 7.5% were detected once. The top ten constitute about 22% of the sample.

Trimming costs V 8 bases and J 5 bases, and their ends lie 13 bases apart. Per the germline V gene, MNHEY is the CDR1 and SVGAGI is the CDR2. Including cysteine and phenylalanine, the CDR3 has 13 amino acids. Only CDR3 DNA remains: 39 bases, in frame from the first base. This TCR came from an adult who was a healthcare worker with PCR-confirmed SARS-CoV-2 infection or an uninfected control (not recorded which). Recombination joined TRBV6-5 with TRBJ2-1; 6 matching bases give a weak D call of TRBD2. This specimen was whole blood, taken at baseline. The sequenced DNA is TGTGCCAGCCGGGAGTGGAGGAACAATGAGCAGTTCTTC. It translates as CASREWRNNEQFF.